This TCR beta chain derives from a study of shared clonotypes between healthy human individuals. Whole-study findings and limits: Clonotype sharing across a few donors was observed for about 4.8% of naive CD4 clonotypes.

Notes on this clone: Its antigen is still unknown.

The length of the CDR3 is 15 residues. CDR1 and CDR2 from the germline V gene are SGHDT and YYEEEE. V shed 1 base and J shed 4 bases, with 12 bases lying between them. Terminally differentiated effector memory CD45RA+ cells were excluded from the naive CD8 cells, which were CD45RO-negative and positively selected for CCR7. Everyone who donated was a Caucasian adult who lived in Nashville, Tennessee. DNA at about 210 ng, 25,000 to 30,000 T cell genomes, went into sorted-subset replicate PCRs. Repertoires were generated with immunoSEQ multiplex PCR, while TCRdb's copy carries only in-frame clones and drops some. The data hold some 2,100,000 clones, with 85% to 95% observed a single time.

The chain carries TRBV5-6 and TRBJ1-5; weak D call: TRBD1 (6 bases). The TCR originated in a man younger than 35 in good health. Some clones in this sample may be carry-over from other donors' samples. The sequenced sample consisted of naive CD8+ T cells from PBMCs. The CDR3 loop is CASSLTQGPNQPQHF. The CDR3 DNA sequence: TGTGCCAGCAGCTTGACTCAGGGGCCAAATCAGCCCCAGCATTTT.